The 12 T cell receptor beta chains below all came from one sample that was sequenced in a study of T cells in localized non-small cell lung cancer. TCRdb's copy holds only in-frame clones and misses some; the assay was immunoSEQ multiplex PCR. The data contain about 28,000 clones, about 80% of them singletons. Sequences were derived from peripheral blood mononuclear cells, sampled before any cancer treatment. Receptors originate from a man between 40 and 70 years old with stage III lung adenocarcinoma.

This clone was observed a handful of times. The chain has TRBV6-1 and TRBJ2-1, with 9 bases lining up with TRBD1. The germline V gene has CDR1 MNHNS and CDR2 SASEGT. The CDR3 runs 15 residues. Losses at the gene ends were 6 bases for V and 2 bases for J; bases not matched to a gene: 5. The CDR3 nucleotides are TGTGCCAGCAGCGAACAGGGGGCGACCTACAATGAGCAGTTCTTC. Translated: CASSEQGATYNEQFF.

The chain recombines TRBV11-2 with TRBJ1-6; D remains unclear. Trimming took 0 bases from V and 10 from J, leaving 13 bases between them. The germline gives CDR1 SGHAT, CDR2 FQNNGV. The CDR3 runs 15 residues. In nucleotides, the CDR3 is TGTGCCAGCAGCTTAGAGCATGGGAGTGGCTCACCCCTCCACTTT. It specifies CASSLEHGSGSPLHF.

The chain carries TRBV28 and TRBJ1-5; D ambiguous. The germline V gene has CDR1 MDHEN and CDR2 SYDVKM. CDR3 length: 12 residues. V was shortened by 6 bases and J by 5 bases, with 8 bases between the two germline ends. The CDR3 protein is CASRWQDQPQHF. The CDR3 DNA sequence: TGTGCCAGCAGGTGGCAAGATCAGCCCCAGCATTTT. The variable domain in full, with the rest retrieved from reference TRBV28 and TRBJ1-5, is DVKVTQSSRYLVKRTGEKVFLECVQDMDHENMFWYRQDPGLGLRLIYFSYDVKMKEKGDIPEGYSVSREKKERFSLILESASTNQTSMYLCASRWQDQPQHFGDGTRLSIL.

The CDR3 is CASSKTGPNEKLFF. The CDR3 DNA reads TGTGCCAGCAGCAAGACAGGGCCTAATGAAAAACTGTTTTTT. This sequence joins TRBV6-6 and TRBJ1-4; 7 positions agree with TRBD1. The junction had 4 bases not matched to a gene; V was cut back by 6 bases and J by 3 bases. The germline V gene has CDR1 MNHNY and CDR2 SVGAGI (reference sequence). CDR3 length equals 14 residues.

CDR3 nucleotide sequence: TGCAGCGTTGATTTGTCAGGGTCCTACGAGCAGTACTTC. This codes for CSVDLSGSYEQYF. This chain connects TRBV29-1 to TRBJ2-7, with D possibly matching TRBD1 (5 bases). V was pared by 3 bases and J by 1 base, with 10 bases between. Germline values: CDR1 SQVTM, CDR2 ANQGSEA. This CDR3 spans 13 amino acids.

J is TRBJ1-1 and V is TRBV28, with unresolved D. From germline, CDR1 is MDHEN and CDR2 SYDVKM. This CDR3 contains 12 residues. Trimming took off 3 bases at V and 5 bases at J, with 7 bases between the two ends. DNA for the CDR3: TGTGCCAGCAGTTTGGCGGGGACTGAAGCTTTCTTT. Translated, it gives CASSLAGTEAFF.

This chain connects TRBV10-1 to TRBJ2-3; tentatively, D is TRBD2 (6 bases). CDR3 length equals 14 residues. V was pared by 3 bases and J by 0 bases, with 7 bases between. Germline loops: CDR1 WNHNN, CDR2 SYGVQD (reference sequence). CDR3 region: CASSDAGSTDTQYF. DNA of the CDR3: TGCGCCAGCAGTGATGCGGGGAGCACAGATACGCAGTATTTT.

This chain links TRBV18 with TRBJ1-3; D is unclear. The V gene's germline CDR1 is KGHSH and CDR2 LQKENI. Trimming took off 4 bases at V and 2 bases at J, with 12 bases between the two ends. The CDR3 spans 15 residues. CDR3 DNA sequence: TGTGCCAGCTCACGAGATCAGTTACCTGGAAACACCATATATTTT. It codes for CASSRDQLPGNTIYF.

The chain is built from TRBV11-2 and TRBJ2-1, with 9 bases that match TRBD2. The CDR3 consists of 16 residues. CDR1 SGHAT and CDR2 FQNNGV come from the germline V gene. J was trimmed by 8 bases and V by 1 base; bases with no gene match: 9. The chain's CDR3 is CASSLGLREGIYEQFF. CDR3 nucleotide sequence: TGTGCCAGCAGCTTAGGACTGCGGGAGGGCATTTATGAGCAGTTCTTC.

V is TRBV4-1 and J is TRBJ2-6; D is ambiguous. The CDR3 covers 18 residues. The germline V gene has CDR1 MGHRA and CDR2 YSYEKL. Trimming removed 0 bases from V and 0 bases from J, with 12 bases in between. CDR3 nucleotide sequence: TGCGCCAGCAGCCAAGAGCCCCAAAAAAGCTCTGGGGCCAACGTCCTGACTTTC. As protein: CASSQEPQKSSGANVLTF.

This clone was seen just once. The chain is built from TRBV28 and TRBJ1-2; 10 bases are shared with TRBD1. This CDR3 has 15 amino acids. The V and J ends lost 2 bases and 7 bases, in that order; junction bases with no gene match: 7. Germline V gene sequence: CDR1 MDHEN, CDR2 SYDVKM. DNA for the CDR3: TGTGCCAGCAGTTTAATAGGGACAGGGGAGGCTGGCTACACCTTC. Residues: CASSLIGTGEAGYTF.

DNA for the CDR3: TGTGCCAGCAGCACCGGGACAGGGATTAGCAATGAGCAGTTCTTC. The encoded protein is CASSTGTGISNEQFF. V gene TRBV7-3 combines with J gene TRBJ2-1; 9 bases agree with TRBD1. This CDR3 has 15 residues. V shed 5 bases, J shed 6 bases, and the junction held 8 bases outside the gene matches. The germline V gene has CDR1 SGHTA and CDR2 FQGTGA. Using reference TRBV7-3 and TRBJ2-1 for the parts outside the CDR3, the full variable domain is GAGVSQTPSNKVTEKGKYVELRCDPISGHTALYWYRQSLGQGPEFLIYFQGTGAADDSGLPNDRFFAVRPEGSVSTLKIQRTERGDSAVYLCASSTGTGISNEQFFGPGTRLTVL.